This entry features one TCR beta chain sequence. As yet, its antigen is unknown. The data are from a study of T cell responses to AZD1222 COVID-19 vaccine. Study observations and caveats: White British people made up most donors, females outnumbered males, and clonal diversity was possibly underestimated. Seropositivity was recorded at baseline in only 6 or 7 AZD1222 recipients.

V was trimmed by 4 bases and J by 1 base, leaving 7 bases between them. Germline V lookup: CDR1 LGHNA, CDR2 YSLEER. The CDR3 is made up of 13 amino acids. Produced via immunoSEQ multiplex PCR; TCRdb's table is partial and in-frame only. The table lists about 170,000 clones, 75% to 95% of them singletons. Sequenced here: peripheral blood, sampled on day 0 of AZD1222 vaccination. The gene calls are TRBV4-3 and TRBJ1-1; D gene unclear. The receptor's source is an adult in good health. The CDR3 nucleotides are TGCGCCAGCAGCCCGGGAGCGAACACTGAAGCTTTCTTT. Protein product: CASSPGANTEAFF.